The source of this T cell receptor beta chain is a study of blood T cell repertoires in COVID-19. The germline V gene has CDR1 MNHNS and CDR2 SASEGT. CDR3 length: 15 residues. The J segment lost 6 bases and the V segment lost 2 bases, leaving 3 bases of the junction unmatched. Clones were read by immunoSEQ multiplex PCR, and TCRdb kept only the in-frame ones, dropping some. Here the sample spans more than 450,000 clones, about 90% being singletons. The TCR originated in a woman between 18 and 29 years old who had recovered from COVID-19. Specimen: PBMCs or T cells enriched from blood (not recorded which). The V call is TRBV6-1, the J call TRBJ2-1, with TRBD2 identical over 11 bases. CDR3 sequence: CASSEFLAGGNEQFF. CDR3 nucleotide sequence: TGTGCCAGCAGTGAATTTCTAGCGGGGGGCAATGAGCAGTTCTTC.